Listed below are T cell receptor beta chains from one sample, sequenced in a study of blood T cell repertoires in COVID-19. Generated by immunoSEQ multiplex PCR, the TCRdb table keeps only in-frame clones and is missing some. The sample shows 66,000 or so clones, roughly 77% of them seen only once. Source material: peripheral blood. The receptors here all came from a human donor in a cohort sampled during active COVID-19. Each CDR3 is given with its conserved first and last residue. Each record gives: J gene, D gene, V gene, clone size, CDR3 protein, CDR3 DNA. The D gene is left open where the match is weak. A clone size is listed for some rows: how often the clone was seen (once, few, many), or a class if it is expanded.

J: TRBJ2-1
D: TRBD1
V: TRBV29-1
size: NA
CDR3: CSAQDRVSYNEQFF
DNA: TGCAGCGCCCAGGACAGGGTTTCCTACAATGAGCAGTTCTTC

J: TRBJ1-4
D: NA
V: TRBV30
size: NA
CDR3: CAWTPGRSEKLFF
DNA: TGTGCCTGGACCCCAGGGAGGAGTGAAAAACTGTTTTTT

J: TRBJ1-4
D: NA
V: TRBV28
size: NA
CDR3: CASSLPSGNNEKLFF
DNA: TGTGCCAGCAGTTTACCTTCCGGGAATAATGAAAAACTGTTTTTT

J: TRBJ1-2
D: TRBD1
V: TRBV7-6
size: NA
CDR3: CASSEGTGNYGYTF
DNA: TGTGCCAGCAGCGAGGGGACAGGGAACTATGGCTACACCTTC

J: TRBJ2-3
D: NA
V: TRBV5-4
size: NA
CDR3: CASSPNQGVASTDTQYF
DNA: TGTGCCAGCAGCCCGAATCAAGGGGTCGCTAGCACAGATACGCAGTATTTT

J: TRBJ2-1
D: NA
V: TRBV28
size: NA
CDR3: CASSLAVGEQFF
DNA: TGTGCCAGCAGTTTAGCGGTGGGTGAGCAGTTCTTC

J: TRBJ1-1
D: TRBD1
V: TRBV5-1
size: NA
CDR3: CASSVPGQGKETEAFF
DNA: TGCGCCAGCAGCGTACCGGGACAGGGTAAAGAGACTGAAGCTTTCTTT

J: TRBJ2-3
D: NA
V: TRBV28
size: NA
CDR3: CASSPDGTSTDTQYF
DNA: TGTGCCAGCAGCCCCGACGGGACTAGCACAGATACGCAGTATTTT

J: TRBJ1-2
D: NA
V: TRBV9
size: NA
CDR3: CASSVTGEGGYTF
DNA: TGTGCCAGCAGCGTAACCGGGGAAGGTGGCTACACCTTC

J: TRBJ2-5
D: NA
V: TRBV29-1
size: NA
CDR3: CSVGRQERGTQYF
DNA: TGCAGCGTTGGTAGACAGGAGCGAGGGACCCAGTACTTC

J: TRBJ1-1
D: NA
V: TRBV28
size: NA
CDR3: CASLDSLEAFF
DNA: TGTGCCAGCCTTGACAGCCTTGAAGCTTTCTTT

J: TRBJ1-1
D: TRBD1
V: TRBV19
size: few
CDR3: CASSIRQGTEAFF
DNA: TGTGCCAGTAGTATTCGACAGGGCACTGAAGCTTTCTTT

J: TRBJ2-3
D: NA
V: TRBV6-2/TRBV6-3
size: NA
CDR3: CASSLRDTQYF
DNA: TGTGCCAGCAGTCTCCGTGATACGCAGTATTTT

J: TRBJ2-1
D: NA
V: TRBV7-8
size: NA
CDR3: CASSQGPSDEQFF
DNA: TGTGCCAGCAGTCAGGGGCCGAGCGATGAGCAGTTCTTC

J: TRBJ2-7
D: NA
V: TRBV28
size: once
CDR3: CASASQGYEQYF
DNA: TGTGCCAGCGCGAGCCAGGGTTACGAGCAGTACTTC

J: TRBJ1-6
D: NA
V: TRBV4-3
size: NA
CDR3: CASSQEAGYNSPLHF
DNA: TGCGCCAGCAGCCAAGAGGCAGGGTATAATTCACCCCTCCACTTT

J: TRBJ1-2
D: TRBD1
V: TRBV28
size: NA
CDR3: CASSLRDRNYGYTF
DNA: TGTGCCAGCAGTTTACGGGACAGAAACTATGGCTACACCTTC

J: TRBJ2-7
D: NA
V: TRBV11-2
size: NA
CDR3: CASRNLGRRPYEQYF
DNA: TGTGCCAGCAGGAACTTGGGCCGACGACCGTACGAGCAGTACTTC

J: TRBJ1-1
D: TRBD1
V: TRBV14
size: few
CDR3: CASSLTGGTEAFF
DNA: TGTGCCAGCAGCCTGACAGGGGGGACTGAAGCTTTCTTT

J: TRBJ1-2
D: NA
V: TRBV5-6
size: NA
CDR3: CASSLGVANYGYTF
DNA: TGTGCCAGCAGCTTAGGGGTCGCTAACTATGGCTACACCTTC

J: TRBJ1-6
D: NA
V: TRBV2
size: few
CDR3: CASSDGYSSPLHF
DNA: TGTGCCAGCAGTGACGGGTATAGTTCACCCCTCCACTTT

J: TRBJ2-2
D: NA
V: TRBV9
size: NA
CDR3: CASSVGLATGELFF
DNA: TGTGCCAGCAGCGTAGGGCTAGCGACCGGGGAGCTGTTTTTT

J: TRBJ1-2
D: NA
V: TRBV28
size: few
CDR3: CASRGFAGNYGYTF
DNA: TGTGCCAGCAGAGGTTTCGCAGGGAACTATGGCTACACCTTC

J: TRBJ1-3
D: NA
V: TRBV9
size: NA
CDR3: CASSEGVSGNTIYF
DNA: TGTGCCAGCAGCGAGGGGGTATCTGGAAACACCATATATTTT

J: TRBJ2-2
D: NA
V: TRBV6-5
size: NA
CDR3: CASARGTGELFF
DNA: TGTGCCAGCGCCCGGGGCACCGGGGAGCTGTTTTTT

J: TRBJ1-4
D: NA
V: TRBV4-3
size: NA
CDR3: CASSQDLATGPNEKLFF
DNA: TGCGCCAGCAGCCAAGATCTCGCGACAGGCCCTAATGAAAAACTGTTTTTT

J: TRBJ2-7
D: TRBD2
V: TRBV27
size: NA
CDR3: CASSLSPSGSVREQYF
DNA: TGTGCCAGCAGTCTATCGCCTAGCGGGAGTGTAAGGGAGCAGTACTTC

J: TRBJ2-7
D: TRBD1
V: TRBV6-2/TRBV6-3
size: NA
CDR3: CASSYSGTGGYEQYF
DNA: TGTGCCAGCAGTTACTCCGGGACAGGGGGTTACGAGCAGTACTTC

J: TRBJ2-7
D: TRBD2
V: TRBV23-1
size: NA
CDR3: CASRYGRAYEQYF
DNA: TGCGCCAGCCGCTACGGGAGGGCCTACGAGCAGTACTTC

J: TRBJ2-6
D: NA
V: TRBV4-2
size: NA
CDR3: CASSQDNSGANVLTF
DNA: TGTGCCAGCAGCCAAGACAACTCTGGGGCCAACGTCCTGACTTTC

J: TRBJ2-7
D: TRBD1
V: TRBV6-5
size: NA
CDR3: CASSLRQGTNEQYF
DNA: TGTGCCAGCAGTCTAAGACAGGGGACGAACGAGCAGTACTTC

J: TRBJ1-5
D: TRBD1
V: TRBV4-2
size: NA
CDR3: CASSQGDRGNQPQHF
DNA: TGTGCCAGCAGCCAAGGAGACAGGGGCAATCAGCCCCAGCATTTT

J: TRBJ2-1
D: NA
V: TRBV5-8
size: NA
CDR3: CASSLSGGNEQFF
DNA: TGTGCCAGCAGCTTGTCGGGTGGGAATGAGCAGTTCTTC

J: TRBJ1-1
D: NA
V: TRBV6-5
size: NA
CDR3: CASSYLRGEAFF
DNA: TGTGCCAGCAGTTACTTACGGGGTGAAGCTTTCTTT

J: TRBJ2-6
D: NA
V: TRBV5-1
size: NA
CDR3: CASNTGANVLTF
DNA: TGCGCCAGCAATACTGGGGCCAACGTCCTGACTTTC

J: TRBJ1-4
D: TRBD1
V: TRBV25-1
size: NA
CDR3: CASALTGGGEKLFF
DNA: TGTGCCAGCGCCCTGACAGGGGGCGGTGAAAAACTGTTTTTT